The following is a T cell receptor (beta chain) sequence with its context. The antigen remains unidentified. The sample's time point: week 35, safety follow-up. Each vaccine dose was 300 ug of mutant IDH1 20-mer peptide, with topical imiquimod. Only in-frame clones appear in the TCRdb table, and some are missing; sequencing was by immunoSEQ multiplex PCR. The data show 68,000 or so clones, approximately 88% seen once. CDR3 length: 13 amino acids. V was clipped by 11 bases and J by 1 base, with 14 bases between them. Germline CDR1 and CDR2: SGHTA and FQGTGA. This sample was included in a study of a mutant IDH1 vaccine in newly diagnosed glioma. About the research overall: Vaccines began 4-6 weeks after radiotherapy alone, or with temozolomide cycles. Males made up approximately 62% and females about 40% of treated patients, whose mean age was roughly 40 years.

Overall study results and limits: Evidence of vaccine-induced immune responses was documented in 80% to 95% of patients.

This clonotype was obtained from a man younger than 35 with glioma. The V and J genes are TRBV7-3 and TRBJ1-1; unclear D gene. Source: PBMCs, taken from a glioma patient whose treatment included an IDH1 peptide vaccine. The CDR3 spells CASSKTGNTEAFF. DNA of the CDR3: TGTGCCTCTTCAAAAACGGGGAACACTGAAGCTTTCTTT.